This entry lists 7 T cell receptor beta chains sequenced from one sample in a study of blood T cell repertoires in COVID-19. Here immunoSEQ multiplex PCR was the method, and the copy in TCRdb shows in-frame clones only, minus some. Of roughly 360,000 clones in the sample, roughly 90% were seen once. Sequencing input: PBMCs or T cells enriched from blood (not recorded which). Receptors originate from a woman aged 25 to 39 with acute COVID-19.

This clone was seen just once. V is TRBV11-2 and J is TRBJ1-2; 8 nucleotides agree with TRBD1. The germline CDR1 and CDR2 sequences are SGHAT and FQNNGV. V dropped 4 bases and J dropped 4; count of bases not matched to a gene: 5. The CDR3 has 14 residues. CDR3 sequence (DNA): TGTGCCAGCAGCTCTTTTACAGGGGGCTATGGCTACACCTTC. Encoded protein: CASSSFTGGYGYTF.

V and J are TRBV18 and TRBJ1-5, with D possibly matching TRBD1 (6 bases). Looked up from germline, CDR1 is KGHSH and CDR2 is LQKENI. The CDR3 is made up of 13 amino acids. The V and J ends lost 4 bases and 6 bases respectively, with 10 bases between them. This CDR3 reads CASSRTGSQPQHF. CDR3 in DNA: TGTGCCAGCTCACGTACAGGGTCTCAGCCCCAGCATTTT.

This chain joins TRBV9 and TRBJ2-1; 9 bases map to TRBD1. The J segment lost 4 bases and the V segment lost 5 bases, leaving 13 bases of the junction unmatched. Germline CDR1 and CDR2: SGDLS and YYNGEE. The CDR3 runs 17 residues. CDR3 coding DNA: TGTGCCAGCAGTGTACCCTCCGGGACAGGGCTATACAATGAGCAGTTCTTC. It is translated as CASSVPSGTGLYNEQFF.

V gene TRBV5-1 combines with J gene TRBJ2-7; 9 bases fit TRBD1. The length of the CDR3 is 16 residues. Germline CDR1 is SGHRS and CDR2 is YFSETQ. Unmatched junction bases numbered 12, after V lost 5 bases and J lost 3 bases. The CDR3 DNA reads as TGCGCCAGCAGTCGTAATCAACCGGGACAGGGCTACGAGCAGTACTTC. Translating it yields CASSRNQPGQGYEQYF. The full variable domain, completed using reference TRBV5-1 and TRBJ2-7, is KAGVTQTPRYLIKTRGQQVTLSCSPISGHRSVSWYQQTPGQGLQFLFEYFSETQRNKGNFPGRFSGRQFSNSRSEMNVSTLELGDSALYLCASSRNQPGQGYEQYFGPGTRLTVT.

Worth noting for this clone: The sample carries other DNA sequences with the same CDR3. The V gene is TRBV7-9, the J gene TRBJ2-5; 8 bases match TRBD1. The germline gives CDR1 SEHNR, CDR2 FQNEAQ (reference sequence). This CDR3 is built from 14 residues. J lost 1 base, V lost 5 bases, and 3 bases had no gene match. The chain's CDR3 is CASSLGQGQETQYF. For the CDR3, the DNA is TGTGCCAGCAGCCTAGGACAGGGCCAAGAGACCCAGTACTTC.

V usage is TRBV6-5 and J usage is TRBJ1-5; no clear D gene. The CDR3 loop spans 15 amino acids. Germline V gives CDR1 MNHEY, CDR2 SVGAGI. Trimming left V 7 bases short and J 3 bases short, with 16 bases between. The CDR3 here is CASTKRPGSNQPQHF. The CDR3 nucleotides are TGTGCCAGCACCAAAAGACCGGGATCCAATCAGCCCCAGCATTTT.

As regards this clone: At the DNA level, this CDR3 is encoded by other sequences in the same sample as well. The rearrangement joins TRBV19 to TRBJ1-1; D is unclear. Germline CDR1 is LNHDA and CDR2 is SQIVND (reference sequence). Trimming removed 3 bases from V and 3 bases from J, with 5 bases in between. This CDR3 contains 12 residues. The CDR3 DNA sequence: TGTGCCAGTAGTATCCGGGACACTGAAGCTTTCTTT. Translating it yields CASSIRDTEAFF.